This TCR beta chain was recorded in a study of shared clonotypes between healthy human individuals. CD45RO-negative CD8 cells positively selected for CCR7 made up the naive population, which excluded terminally differentiated effector memory CD45RA+ cells. Germline values: CDR1 PRHDT, CDR2 FYEKMQ (reference sequence). Trimming removed 4 bases from V and 4 bases from J, with 23 bases in between. The CDR3 covers 17 residues. In the original processing: ImmunoSEQ only sent back junction sequences with no quality scores, so filtering was done differently. Assay: immunoSEQ multiplex PCR; the TCRdb copy retains only in-frame clones and omits some. Clonal size and the V and J genes are those of that table, whereas D and trimming came from the DNA. The sample has around 2,100,000 clones; over 85% are singletons.

The sequencing input was naive CD8+ T cells sorted from blood. The chain is built from TRBV13 and TRBJ2-7, with D tentatively TRBD1 (6 bases). The sequence was obtained from a man between 18 and 29 years old in good health. The CDR3 coding sequence is TGTGCCAGCAGCTCATTTTACTACAGGGAAGGAAATTACGAGCAGTACTTC. It specifies CASSSFYYREGNYEQYF.